This TCR beta chain was recorded in a study of T cell responses to AZD1222 COVID-19 vaccine. Germline-derived CDR1 and CDR2 are LGHDT and YNNKEL (reference sequence). The CDR3 is made up of 13 amino acids. Trimming pared 4 bases from V and 6 bases from J, leaving 11 bases between. TCRdb's table, derived via immunoSEQ multiplex PCR, lists solely in-frame clones and lacks some. The sample includes over 70,000 clones, roughly 89% of them seen just once. The material sequenced was peripheral blood, taken 28 days after the second AZD1222 dose. This TCR came from an adult who received the AZD1222 COVID-19 vaccine. V and J are TRBV3-1 (or the pseudogene TRBV3-2) and TRBJ2-3; tentatively, D is TRBD2 (5 bases). The CDR3 region has the DNA TGTGCCAGCAGCCCAGCGGTCCGGGATACGCAGTATTTT. This gives the protein CASSPAVRDTQYF.